A selection of T cell receptor beta chains follows, all from one sample in a study of OX40 agonist ivuxolimab in advanced cancers. This table comes from immunoSEQ multiplex PCR, and its TCRdb copy is limited to in-frame clones, with some not included. This table has 60,000 to 75,000 clones, 86% appearing once. The sequenced sample was CD4+ or CD8+ T cells sorted from blood, obtained in a trial of the OX40 agonist ivuxolimab. The receptors shown here come from an adult with an advanced solid tumor such as melanoma, head and neck, liver or kidney cancer. Both conserved end residues are trimmed from each CDR3. The order of the fields is D gene, J gene, V gene, CDR3 protein. A D gene is named only where the DNA matches it firmly.

TRBD1 TRBJ1-1 TRBV29-1 SVGQGKNTEAF
. TRBJ1-5 TRBV4-3 ASSQDGGGTHKLWDQPQH
. TRBJ2-7 TRBV7-2 ASSFYSSYDSEQY
. TRBJ2-1 TRBV28 ASRTSTNEQF
. TRBJ2-5 TRBV7-7 ASSRQQHGGQETQY
. TRBJ1-5 TRBV7-2 ASSPVGQPQH
. TRBJ2-7 TRBV18 ASSPNSYEQY
. TRBJ1-4 TRBV27 ASSQGWGNEKLF
. TRBJ2-6 TRBV19 ASSLRGANVLT
TRBD1 TRBJ2-3 TRBV10-3 AIRPGTGKFTDTQY
. TRBJ1-6 TRBV6-5 AIRPGPRNSPLH
TRBD2 TRBJ2-3 TRBV6-6 ASSLDGRRTQY
TRBD1 TRBJ1-5 TRBV2 ASNGQGEQPQH
. TRBJ1-1 TRBV7-9 ASSLDRDAEAF
TRBD1 TRBJ2-2 TRBV4-3 ASSQERGRNTGELF
. TRBJ2-7 TRBV6-5 ASSYGSDSYYEQY
. TRBJ2-6 TRBV15 ATQGGEFSGANVLT
. TRBJ2-1 TRBV19 ASGGPAEWNEQF
. TRBJ1-4 TRBV30 AWSPRGRAATNEKLF
. TRBJ1-3 TRBV7-3 ASSSGVTGNTIY
TRBD1 TRBJ2-7 TRBV28 ASRTPGGEVQY
. TRBJ1-1 TRBV7-3 ASSPHGSMNTEAF
TRBD1 TRBJ1-1 TRBV5-1 ASSSGQENTEAF
. TRBJ1-1 TRBV6-1 ASGGLRNTEAF
TRBD2 TRBJ2-5 TRBV7-6 ASSLQRGRQETQY
. TRBJ2-1 TRBV2 ASTQYLGTEQF